Below are 8 T cell receptor beta chains sequenced from a single sample in a study of shared clonotypes between healthy human individuals. CD8 cells classed as naive were CD45RO-negative and positively selected for CCR7, excluding terminally differentiated effector memory CD45RA+ cells. The assay was immunoSEQ multiplex PCR, and TCRdb's table has in-frame clones only and misses some. The sample lists about 680,000 clones, approximately 90% occurring once. Sequencing input: naive CD8+ T cells sorted from blood. Receptor source: a man aged 25 to 45 in good health.

The gene calls are TRBV5-1 and TRBJ1-3; 8 nucleotides match TRBD1. CDR3 size: 15 residues. The junction had 8 bases not matched to a gene; V was cut back by 6 bases and J by 3 bases. Germline V lookup: CDR1 SGHRS, CDR2 YFSETQ. In DNA form, the CDR3 reads TGCGCCAGCATGGAGGACAGGGCCAGTGGAAACACCATATATTTT. It codes for CASMEDRASGNTIYF.

The V and J genes are TRBV5-4 and TRBJ2-1; D may match TRBD1 or TRBD2 (5 bases each). With 4 bases removed from V and 11 bases from J, the gap between germline ends came to 13 bases. This CDR3 comprises 12 residues. Germline V gene data show CDR1 as SGHNT and CDR2 as YYREEE (reference sequence). The CDR3 coding sequence is TGTGCCAGCAGCACGGGACCGAATAAGCAGTTCTTC. Translation: CASSTGPNKQFF.

This chain links TRBV7-8 with TRBJ2-2; unclear D gene. This CDR3 region has 11 residues. V shed 7 bases and J shed 4 bases, with 4 bases lying between them. CDR1 SGHVS and CDR2 FQNEAQ come from the germline V gene. This CDR3 reads CASTVTGELFF. The CDR3 region has the DNA TGTGCCAGCACCGTCACCGGGGAGCTGTTTTTT.

The rearrangement joins TRBV10-3 to TRBJ2-3; 11 bases map to TRBD2. The length of the CDR3 is 18 residues. Trimming took 6 bases from V and 2 from J; bases not matched to a gene: 13. Germline lookup yields CDR1 ENHRY and CDR2 SYGVKD. CDR3 in DNA: TGTGCCATCAGGATCGGGCTAGCGGGAGGATGGAACACAGATACGCAGTATTTT. Protein sequence: CAIRIGLAGGWNTDTQYF.

The chain couples TRBV28 to TRBJ2-3; TRBD2 is a possible D gene (6 bases). This CDR3 has 18 amino acids. The V end was cut by 6 bases, the J end by 5 bases, with 27 bases between. Germline CDR1 is MDHEN and CDR2 is SYDVKM. CDR3 protein: CASRSIDRGRFRGDTQYF. CDR3 nucleotide sequence: TGTGCCAGCAGATCGATAGACCGAGGGAGGTTCCGGGGAGATACGCAGTATTTT.

V gene TRBV11-2 combines with J gene TRBJ2-1, with a weak D call TRBD2 (5 bases). The germline gives CDR1 SGHAT, CDR2 FQNNGV. V gave up 0 bases and J gave up 4 bases, with 13 bases separating them. The CDR3 loop spans 16 amino acids. CDR3 loop: CASSLEAEALYNEQFF. CDR3 nucleotides: TGTGCCAGCAGCTTAGAGGCGGAGGCCCTATACAATGAGCAGTTCTTC. Looking up the rest from reference TRBV11-2 and TRBJ2-1 gives the full variable domain: EAGVAQSPRYKIIEKRQSVAFWCNPISGHATLYWYQQILGQGPKLLIQFQNNGVVDDSQLPKDRFSAERLKGVDSTLKIQPAKLEDSAVYLCASSLEAEALYNEQFFGPGTRLTVL.

The chain carries TRBV9 and TRBJ2-1; TRBD2 matches 8 bases. Trimming at V came to 0 bases and at J to 7 bases, leaving 12 bases not matched to a gene. From germline, CDR1 is SGDLS and CDR2 YYNGEE. The CDR3 is 17 residues long. CDR3 sequence reads: CASSVGSSGFRGNEQFF. CDR3 sequence (DNA): TGTGCCAGCAGCGTAGGGTCTAGCGGGTTTCGGGGGAATGAGCAGTTCTTC.

Remarks on this clone: Different DNA sequences within this sample yield the same CDR3. This rearrangement joins TRBV6-5 to TRBJ2-7, with 7 bases identical to TRBD1. Per the germline V gene, CDR1 is MNHEY and CDR2 is SVGAGI. With 0 bases clipped from V and 4 bases from J, the junction kept 3 bases outside the gene matches. This CDR3 has 14 residues. The CDR3 is CASSYSGGGYEQYF. In DNA form, the CDR3 reads TGTGCCAGCAGTTACTCAGGGGGCGGGTACGAGCAGTACTTC.